Many counts were recorded for the clone carrying this TCR beta chain. TCRdb re-analysed the RT-PCR reads in MiXCR, keeping a single row per CDR3 protein. The sample includes approximately 720,000 distinct CDR3 sequences, 12% to 15% of them seen just once. The V and J ends lost 3 bases and 7 bases, in that order; junction bases with no gene match: 7. The CDR3 sequence is 16 residues long. Source material: memory CD4+ T cells from blood. The sequence was collected from a female donor in good health, serving as a healthy control. This chain connects TRBV12-3 or TRBV12-4 to TRBJ1-6; 9 nucleotides line up with TRBD1. For the CDR3, the DNA is TGTGCCAGCAGTTTTGGAGGGGGACAGGGAAATTCACCCCTCCACTTT. Protein: CASSFGGGQGNSPLHF.